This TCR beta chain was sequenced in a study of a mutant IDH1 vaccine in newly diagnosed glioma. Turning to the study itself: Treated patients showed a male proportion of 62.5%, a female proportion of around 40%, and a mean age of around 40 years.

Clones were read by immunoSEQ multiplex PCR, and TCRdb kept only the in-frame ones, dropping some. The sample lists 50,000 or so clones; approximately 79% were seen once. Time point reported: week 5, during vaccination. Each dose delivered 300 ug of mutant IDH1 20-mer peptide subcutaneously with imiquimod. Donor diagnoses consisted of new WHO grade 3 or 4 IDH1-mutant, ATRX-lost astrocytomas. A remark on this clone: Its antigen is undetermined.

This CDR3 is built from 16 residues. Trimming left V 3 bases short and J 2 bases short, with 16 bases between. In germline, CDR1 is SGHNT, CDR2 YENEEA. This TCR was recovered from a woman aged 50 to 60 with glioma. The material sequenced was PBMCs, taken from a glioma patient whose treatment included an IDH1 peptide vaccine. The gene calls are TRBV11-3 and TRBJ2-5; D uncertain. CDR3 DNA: TGTGCCAGCAGCTTGGGTGGGGTGGGTCGTCAAGAGACCCAGTACTTC. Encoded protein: CASSLGGVGRQETQYF.